The following is a TCR beta chain sequence with its context. As yet, its antigen is unknown. The CDR3 extends 3 residues past the end of the read, so its final part is completed from the germline J gene. Trimming cost V 0 bases and J 3 bases; bases outside gene matches: 3. CDR3 size: 14 residues. CDR1 and CDR2 (germline): SGHTS, YDEGEE. The data belong to a study of T cell clonality in common variable immunodeficiency. Patients and controls were mostly of Caucasian heritage. Repertoires were generated with immunoSEQ multiplex PCR, while TCRdb's copy carries only in-frame clones and drops some. Sampling found 40,000 to 55,000 clones, none seen once. Findings of the study overall: Repertoire-complication correlations in CVID were limited by patient heterogeneity. Compared with controls, CVID subjects had fewer shared TCRbeta clones. T cell subpopulation sequencing would be needed to explain CVID clonality.

V and J are TRBV5-8 and TRBJ2-7, with TRBD2 matching over 7 bases. Sequencing was done on a sample of peripheral blood mononuclear cells. The TCR was taken from a person between 18 and 69 years old in good health. The DNA read from the CDR3 is TGTGCCAGCAGCTTGGTCGGCGGGGGCTACGAG. Encoded protein: CASSLVGGGYE. In full, the CDR3 reads CASSLVGGGYEQYF.